The T cell receptor beta chain described here comes from a study of early T cells in non-severe SARS-CoV-2 infection. The wider study: Bulk RNA taken from unsorted whole blood was sequenced, leaving chains unpaired. The study's findings and limits: Matching against VDJdb likely underestimated virus-specific expansions, favoring anti-spike CD8.

V was clipped by 7 bases and J by 0 bases, with 10 bases between them. This CDR3 spans 14 amino acids. Looked up from germline, CDR1 is LNHDA and CDR2 is SQIVND (reference sequence). Of note for this clonotype: The antigen is unknown.

TCRdb called the 5' RACE reads again in MiXCR, with one record for every CDR3 protein. This sample has roughly 75,000 distinct CDR3 sequences; approximately 12% occur once, and the top ten carry more than 3%. The sample was whole blood. The TCR was taken from an adult who was a healthcare worker with PCR-confirmed SARS-CoV-2 infection or an uninfected control (not recorded which). The gene calls are TRBV19 and TRBJ2-1; TRBD1 might be the D (6 bases). CDR3 loop: CASTADSSYNEQFF. The CDR3 nucleotides read TGTGCCAGTACTGCGGACAGCTCCTACAATGAGCAGTTCTTC. Supplemented by reference TRBV19 and TRBJ2-1, the full variable domain reads DGGITQSPKYLFRKEGQNVTLSCEQNLNHDAMYWYRQDPGQGLRLIYYSQIVNDFQKGDIAEGYSVSREKKESFPLTVTSAQKNPTAFYLCASTADSSYNEQFFGPGTRLTVL.